This T cell receptor (beta chain) was identified in a study of OX40 agonist ivuxolimab in advanced cancers. Study conclusions and caveats: In CD8+ T cells, expanded clones were on average more numerous than in CD4+.

Sequencing was performed with immunoSEQ multiplex PCR; in TCRdb, only in-frame clones are kept and a portion is missing. The data contain under 80,000 clones, roughly four fifths of them singletons. This clone was detected only once. Its target is not known. The CDR3 sequence is 15 residues long. The germline V gene has CDR1 SGHNT and CDR2 YYREEE (reference sequence). V lost 1 base, J lost 9 bases, and 17 bases lay in between. This chain links TRBV5-4 with TRBJ2-1, with D possibly being TRBD1 or TRBD2 (5 bases each). The sequencing used CD4+ or CD8+ T cells sorted from blood, collected in a trial of the OX40 agonist ivuxolimab. The TCR sequence derives from an adult with an advanced solid tumor such as melanoma, head and neck, liver or kidney cancer. For the CDR3, the DNA is TGTGCCAGCAGCTTGCCGGGTGGGTCTGGGGGTGAGCAGTTCTTC. This encodes CASSLPGGSGGEQFF.